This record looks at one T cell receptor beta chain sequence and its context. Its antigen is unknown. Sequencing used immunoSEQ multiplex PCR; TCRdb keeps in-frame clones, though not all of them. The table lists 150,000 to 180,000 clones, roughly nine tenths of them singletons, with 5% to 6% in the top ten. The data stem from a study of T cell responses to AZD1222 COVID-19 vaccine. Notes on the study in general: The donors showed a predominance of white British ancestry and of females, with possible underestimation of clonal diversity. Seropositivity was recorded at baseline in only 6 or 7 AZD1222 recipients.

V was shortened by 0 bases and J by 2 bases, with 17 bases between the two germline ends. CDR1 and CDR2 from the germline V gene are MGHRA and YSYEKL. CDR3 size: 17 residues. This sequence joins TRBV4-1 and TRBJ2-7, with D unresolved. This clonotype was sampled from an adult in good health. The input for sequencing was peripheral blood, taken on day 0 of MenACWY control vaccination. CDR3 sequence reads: CASSQDSITARPYEQYF. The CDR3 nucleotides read TGCGCCAGCAGCCAAGATAGTATTACCGCGAGACCCTACGAGCAGTACTTC.